This passage covers 20 T cell receptor beta chains from one sample sequenced in a study of blood T cell repertoires in COVID-19. Measured with immunoSEQ multiplex PCR; TCRdb has only the in-frame clones, and not every one. Counted here are tens of thousands of clones, 75% to 85% occurring once; the ten biggest clones make up roughly an eighth. The sequenced sample was peripheral blood. These TCRs come from a human donor in a cohort sampled during active COVID-19.

Concerning this clone: Other DNA sequences of this sample code for an identical CDR3. The chain couples TRBV4-2 to TRBJ2-7; 14 bases are a match to TRBD2. Looked up from germline, CDR1 is LGHNA and CDR2 is YNFKEQ. This CDR3 is 16 amino acids long. Germline trimming cut 0 bases from V and 4 bases from J; bases unmatched to any gene: 2. The chain's CDR3 is CASSQDGTSGSYEQYF. In DNA, the CDR3 is TGTGCCAGCAGCCAAGATGGGACTAGCGGGAGTTACGAGCAGTACTTC.

This chain joins TRBV19 and TRBJ1-5; D remains ambiguous. Germline CDR1 and CDR2: LNHDA and SQIVND (reference sequence). The CDR3 has 15 amino acids. The ends were cut back, 3 bases at V and 2 bases at J, with 11 bases in the middle. The CDR3 DNA sequence: TGTGCCAGTAGTATTCGGGAGAAGGGCAATCAGCCCCAGCATTTT. It translates to CASSIREKGNQPQHF. Using reference TRBV19 and TRBJ1-5 for the parts outside the CDR3, the full variable domain is DGGITQSPKYLFRKEGQNVTLSCEQNLNHDAMYWYRQDPGQGLRLIYYSQIVNDFQKGDIAEGYSVSREKKESFPLTVTSAQKNPTAFYLCASSIREKGNQPQHFGDGTRLSIL.

The chain links TRBV18 to TRBJ2-5, with 7 nucleotides matching TRBD1. J gave up 2 bases and V 4 bases, and 1 base lay outside the gene matches. CDR3 size: 13 residues. Germline CDR1 KGHSH, CDR2 LQKENI. CDR3 sequence: CASSRDRQETQYF. The CDR3 bases are TGTGCCAGCTCACGGGACAGACAAGAGACCCAGTACTTC.

The rearrangement joins TRBV14 to TRBJ2-3; the match to TRBD2 covers 7 bases. The junction had 10 bases not matched to a gene; V was cut back by 5 bases and J by 2 bases. The CDR3 sequence is 16 residues long. Germline V CDR1 and CDR2: SGHDN, FVKESK. The chain's CDR3 is CASSSRGAGITDTQYF. The CDR3 DNA follows: TGTGCCAGCAGCTCTCGGGGAGCGGGGATCACAGATACGCAGTATTTT. Full variable domain (rest looked up from reference TRBV14 and TRBJ2-3): EAGVTQFPSHSVIEKGQTVTLRCDPISGHDNLYWYRRVMGKEIKFLLHFVKESKQDESGMPNNRFLAERTGGTYSTLKVQPAELEDSGVYFCASSSRGAGITDTQYFGPGTRLTVL.

CDR3 sequence (DNA): TGTGCCAGCAGCCGGGACAGCCCCTATGGCTACACCTTC. Translation gives CASSRDSPYGYTF. V gene TRBV28 combines with J gene TRBJ1-2; TRBD1 agrees at 7 bases. The CDR3 has 13 residues. V lost 6 bases and J lost 4; bases outside the gene matches: 5. The germline V gene encodes CDR1 MDHEN and CDR2 SYDVKM.

CDR3 DNA sequence: TGTGCCAGCAGCTTAGGGCAGGGCCTTGTCTCCTACGAGCAGTACTTC. Encoded protein: CASSLGQGLVSYEQYF. V and J are TRBV7-2 and TRBJ2-7, with D perhaps TRBD1 (5 bases). Between the trimmed V and J ends, which lost 1 base and 0 bases, there was a span of 13 bases. Germline loops: CDR1 SGHTA, CDR2 FQGNSA. This CDR3 contains 16 residues.

This sequence joins TRBV5-1 and TRBJ2-1; TRBD2 aligns across 11 bases. V trimming: 1 base; J trimming: 8 bases; junction bases outside the gene matches: 8. The CDR3 spans 16 residues. Per the germline V gene, CDR1 is SGHRS and CDR2 is YFSETQ. The chain's CDR3 is CASSLKLAGAGDEQFF. In DNA, the CDR3 is TGCGCCAGCAGCTTGAAACTAGCGGGAGCTGGCGATGAGCAGTTCTTC. Full variable domain (outside the CDR3, taken from reference TRBV5-1 and TRBJ2-1): KAGVTQTPRYLIKTRGQQVTLSCSPISGHRSVSWYQQTPGQGLQFLFEYFSETQRNKGNFPGRFSGRQFSNSRSEMNVSTLELGDSALYLCASSLKLAGAGDEQFFGPGTRLTVL.

The V call is TRBV6-2 or TRBV6-3, the J call TRBJ2-7; 7 bases align to TRBD2. From germline, CDR1 is MNHEY and CDR2 SVGEGT. V shed 6 bases, J shed 0 bases, and the junction held 11 bases outside the gene matches. This CDR3 contains 16 residues. CDR3 protein: CASSRPRGSTSYEQYF. The CDR3 DNA follows: TGTGCCAGCAGCCGACCTCGCGGGAGTACCTCCTACGAGCAGTACTTC.

The rearrangement joins TRBV9 to TRBJ2-7; 7 bases agree with TRBD2. This CDR3 region has 13 residues. Germline assignment: CDR1 SGDLS and CDR2 YYNGEE. The V segment lost 10 bases and the J segment 9 bases; nucleotides outside the gene matches: 16. CDR3 nucleotides: TGTGCCTGCCGTCAACTAGCGACTACGGGGCAGTACTTC. It codes for CACRQLATTGQYF.

The chain carries TRBV5-6 and TRBJ2-5; 7 bases match TRBD2. The CDR3 spans 15 residues. Per the germline V gene, CDR1 is SGHDT and CDR2 is YYEEEE. The ends lost 1 base at V and 5 bases at J; junction bases unmatched: 8. The chain's CDR3 is CASSLLGAREETQYF. The CDR3 coding sequence is TGTGCCAGCAGCTTGCTTGGGGCGCGGGAGGAGACCCAGTACTTC.

This sequence joins TRBV28 and TRBJ2-5; D might be TRBD1 (9 bases). The CDR3 is made up of 16 amino acids. Germline V gives CDR1 MDHEN, CDR2 SYDVKM. V was cut by 7 bases and J by 5 bases, with 23 bases left in between. The CDR3 reads CASMGSGTGFRETQYF. CDR3 DNA sequence: TGTGCCAGCATGGGTAGCGGGACAGGGTTTCGCGAGACCCAGTACTTC.

This clone has only a few counts. The chain employs TRBV19 and TRBJ1-2, with D tentatively TRBD1 (6 bases). The germline gives CDR1 LNHDA, CDR2 SQIVND (reference sequence). The CDR3 covers 15 residues. The V end was cut by 3 bases, the J end by 1 base, with 12 bases between. DNA of the CDR3: TGTGCCAGTAGTATGGAGGACAGATTTAACTATGGCTACACCTTC. It encodes CASSMEDRFNYGYTF.

This sequence joins TRBV29-1 and TRBJ2-2; a weak D match, TRBD2 (6 bases). Germline assignment: CDR1 SQVTM and CDR2 ANQGSEA. V lost 3 bases, J lost 6 bases, and 14 bases lay in between. The CDR3 has 14 residues. CDR3 in DNA: TGCAGCGTTGATGACGGGAGCGGATCCGGGGAGCTGTTTTTT. Its protein product is CSVDDGSGSGELFF.

CDR3 bases: TGTGCCATCAGGGGGGACAGGGGGAGGGAGACCCAGTACTTC. This translates into CAIRGDRGRETQYF. The V call is TRBV10-3, the J call TRBJ2-5; 11 bases match TRBD1. Germline assignment: CDR1 ENHRY and CDR2 SYGVKD. This CDR3 is built from 14 residues. The V segment lost 6 bases and the J segment 5 bases; nucleotides outside the gene matches: 5.

The chain couples TRBV27 to TRBJ2-4; 7 bases are a match to TRBD1. The V gene's germline CDR1 is MNHEY and CDR2 SMNVEV (reference sequence). The CDR3 is made up of 15 amino acids. With 8 bases clipped from V and 8 bases from J, the junction kept 15 bases outside the gene matches. CDR3 sequence (DNA): TGTGCCAGCTCCCCAGGAGCAGGCCAGGGGGACATTCAGTACTTC. It encodes CASSPGAGQGDIQYF.

The DNA of the CDR3 is TGTGCCACCTCAAGACAGGGAGCCTACGAGCAGTACTTC. It codes for CATSRQGAYEQYF. V is TRBV24-1 and J is TRBJ2-7, with 7 bases identical to TRBD1. The CDR3 has 13 amino acids. Per germline, CDR1 KGHDR and CDR2 SFDVKD. J gave up 2 bases and V 9 bases, and 6 bases lay outside the gene matches.

CDR3 nucleotides: TGTGCCAGCAGCTTAGAATTAGCGGCCTCCCAAGAGACCCAGTACTTC. This sequence encodes CASSLELAASQETQYF. The rearrangement links TRBV11-1 to TRBJ2-5, with D maybe TRBD2 (6 bases). Trimming took off 1 base at V and 1 base at J, with 13 bases between the two ends. The CDR3 has 16 residues. Germline V CDR1 and CDR2: SGHAT, FQDESV (reference sequence).

In its sample, this clone was seen a few times. The V call is TRBV4-1, the J call TRBJ2-7; 10 bases fit TRBD2. V lost 0 bases, J lost 3 bases, and 11 bases stayed unmatched. Germline CDR1 is MGHRA and CDR2 is YSYEKL. This CDR3 is 18 amino acids long. CDR3 amino acids: CASSQDPTSGAPLYEQYF. The DNA of the CDR3 is TGCGCCAGCAGCCAAGATCCCACTAGCGGGGCGCCACTCTACGAGCAGTACTTC.

The chain couples TRBV4-3 to TRBJ2-7, with D possibly TRBD2 on 5 matching bases. Germline V gene lookup returns CDR1 LGHNA and CDR2 YSLEER. The CDR3 consists of 14 residues. Trimming removed 0 bases at V and 6 bases at J, with 12 bases between. This chain's CDR3 is CASSQDRGLSEQYF. CDR3 in DNA: TGCGCCAGCAGCCAAGATCGCGGACTGAGCGAGCAGTACTTC.

This clone was seen a handful of times. The chain carries TRBV18 and TRBJ2-5, with 11 positions matching TRBD2. V was pared by 6 bases and J by 5 bases, with 8 bases of the junction left unmatched. Looked up from germline, CDR1 is KGHSH and CDR2 is LQKENI. The CDR3 runs to 15 residues. The DNA of the CDR3 is TGTGCCAGCTCGCCCCCGGGACTAGCGGTTGAGACCCAGTACTTC. The encoded protein is CASSPPGLAVETQYF.